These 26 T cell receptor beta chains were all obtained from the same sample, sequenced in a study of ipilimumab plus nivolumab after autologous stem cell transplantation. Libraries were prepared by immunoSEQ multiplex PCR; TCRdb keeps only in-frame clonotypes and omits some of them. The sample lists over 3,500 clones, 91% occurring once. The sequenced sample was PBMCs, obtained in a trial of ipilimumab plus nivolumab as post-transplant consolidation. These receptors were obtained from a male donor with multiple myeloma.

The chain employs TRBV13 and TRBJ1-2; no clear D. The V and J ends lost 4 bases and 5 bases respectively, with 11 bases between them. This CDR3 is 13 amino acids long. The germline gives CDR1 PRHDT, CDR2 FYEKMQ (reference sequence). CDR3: CASSSDGAYGYTF. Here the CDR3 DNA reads TGTGCCAGCAGCTCAGACGGCGCTTATGGCTACACCTTC.

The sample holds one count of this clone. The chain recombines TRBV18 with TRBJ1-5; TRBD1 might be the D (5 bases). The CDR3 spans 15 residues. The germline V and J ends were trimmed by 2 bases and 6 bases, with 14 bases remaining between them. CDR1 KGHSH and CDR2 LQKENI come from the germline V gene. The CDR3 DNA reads TGTGCCAGCTCACCATCGCAGGGTCTGGGTCAGCCCCAGCATTTT. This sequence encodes CASSPSQGLGQPQHF.

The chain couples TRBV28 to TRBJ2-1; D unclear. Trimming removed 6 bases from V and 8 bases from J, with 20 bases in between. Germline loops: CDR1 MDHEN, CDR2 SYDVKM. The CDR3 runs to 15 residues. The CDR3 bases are TGTGCCAGCAGCCAGAACAAAGGGCTTCTTGATGAGCAGTTCTTC. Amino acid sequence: CASSQNKGLLDEQFF. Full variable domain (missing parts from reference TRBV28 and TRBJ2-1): DVKVTQSSRYLVKRTGEKVFLECVQDMDHENMFWYRQDPGLGLRLIYFSYDVKMKEKGDIPEGYSVSREKKERFSLILESASTNQTSMYLCASSQNKGLLDEQFFGPGTRLTVL.

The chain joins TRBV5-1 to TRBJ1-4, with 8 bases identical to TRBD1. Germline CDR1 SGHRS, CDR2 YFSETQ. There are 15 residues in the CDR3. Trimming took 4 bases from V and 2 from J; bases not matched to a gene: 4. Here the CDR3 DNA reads TGCGCCAGCAGCGCCCAGGGGGCGACTAATGAAAAACTGTTTTTT. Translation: CASSAQGATNEKLFF. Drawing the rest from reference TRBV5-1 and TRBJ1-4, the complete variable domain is KAGVTQTPRYLIKTRGQQVTLSCSPISGHRSVSWYQQTPGQGLQFLFEYFSETQRNKGNFPGRFSGRQFSNSRSEMNVSTLELGDSALYLCASSAQGATNEKLFFGSGTQLSVL.

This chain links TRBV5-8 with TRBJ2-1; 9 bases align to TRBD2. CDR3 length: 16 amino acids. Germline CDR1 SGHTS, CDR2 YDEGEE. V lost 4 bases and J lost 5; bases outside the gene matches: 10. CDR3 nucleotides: TGTGCCAGCAGCCATAGGGGACTAGCAATTCACAATGAGCAGTTCTTC. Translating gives CASSHRGLAIHNEQFF.

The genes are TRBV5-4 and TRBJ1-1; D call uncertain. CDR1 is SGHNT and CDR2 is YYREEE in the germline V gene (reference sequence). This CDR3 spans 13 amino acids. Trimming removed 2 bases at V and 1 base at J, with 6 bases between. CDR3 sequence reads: CASSFSANTEAFF. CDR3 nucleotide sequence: TGTGCCAGCAGCTTCAGTGCGAACACTGAAGCTTTCTTT.

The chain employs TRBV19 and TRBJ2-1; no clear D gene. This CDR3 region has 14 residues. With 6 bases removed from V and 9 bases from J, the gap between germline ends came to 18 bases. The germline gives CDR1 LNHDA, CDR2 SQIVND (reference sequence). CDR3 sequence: CASSPSVYQTEQFF. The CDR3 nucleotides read TGTGCCAGTAGCCCGAGCGTCTACCAGACTGAGCAGTTCTTC. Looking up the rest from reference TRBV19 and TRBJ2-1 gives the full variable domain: DGGITQSPKYLFRKEGQNVTLSCEQNLNHDAMYWYRQDPGQGLRLIYYSQIVNDFQKGDIAEGYSVSREKKESFPLTVTSAQKNPTAFYLCASSPSVYQTEQFFGPGTRLTVL.

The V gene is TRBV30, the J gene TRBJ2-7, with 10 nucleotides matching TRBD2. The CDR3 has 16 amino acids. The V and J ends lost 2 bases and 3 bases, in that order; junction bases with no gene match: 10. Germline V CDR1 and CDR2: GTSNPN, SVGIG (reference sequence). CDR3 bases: TGTGCCTGGAGTTTAGCGGGAGGAGACCGGGGCTACGAGCAGTACTTC. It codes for CAWSLAGGDRGYEQYF.

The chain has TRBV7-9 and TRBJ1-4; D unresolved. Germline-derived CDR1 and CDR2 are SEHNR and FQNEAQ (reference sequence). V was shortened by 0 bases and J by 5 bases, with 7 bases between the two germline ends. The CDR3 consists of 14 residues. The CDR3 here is CASSLASGNEKLFF. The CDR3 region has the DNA TGTGCCAGCAGCTTAGCTTCCGGAAATGAAAAACTGTTTTTT.

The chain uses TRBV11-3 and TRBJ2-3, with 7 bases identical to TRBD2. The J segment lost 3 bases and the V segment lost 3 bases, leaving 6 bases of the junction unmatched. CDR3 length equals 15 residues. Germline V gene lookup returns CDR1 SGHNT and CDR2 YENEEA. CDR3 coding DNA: TGTGCCAGCAGCTTGGGGGAGGGGAGAACAGATACGCAGTATTTT. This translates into CASSLGEGRTDTQYF.

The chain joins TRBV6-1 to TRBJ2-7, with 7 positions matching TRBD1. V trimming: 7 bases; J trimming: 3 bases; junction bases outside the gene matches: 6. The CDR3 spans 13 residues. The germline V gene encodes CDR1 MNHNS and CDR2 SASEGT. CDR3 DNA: TGTGCCAGCATGGGGACAGCATTCTACGAGCAGTACTTC. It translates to CASMGTAFYEQYF.

The CDR3 DNA is TGTGCCAGCCTCGAAGGGAACACCGGGGAGCTGTTTTTT. The encoded protein is CASLEGNTGELFF. This chain connects TRBV2 to TRBJ2-2; unclear D gene. The germline CDR1 and CDR2 sequences are SNHLY and FYNNEI. The CDR3 has 13 residues. The V and J ends lost 8 bases and 1 base respectively, with 8 bases between them.

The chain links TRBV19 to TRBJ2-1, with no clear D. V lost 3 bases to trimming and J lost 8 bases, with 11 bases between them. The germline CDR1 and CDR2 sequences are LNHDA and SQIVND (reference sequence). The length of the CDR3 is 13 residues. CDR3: CASSIGVFDEQFF. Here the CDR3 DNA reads TGTGCCAGTAGTATTGGGGTTTTTGATGAGCAGTTCTTC. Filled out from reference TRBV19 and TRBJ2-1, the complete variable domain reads DGGITQSPKYLFRKEGQNVTLSCEQNLNHDAMYWYRQDPGQGLRLIYYSQIVNDFQKGDIAEGYSVSREKKESFPLTVTSAQKNPTAFYLCASSIGVFDEQFFGPGTRLTVL.

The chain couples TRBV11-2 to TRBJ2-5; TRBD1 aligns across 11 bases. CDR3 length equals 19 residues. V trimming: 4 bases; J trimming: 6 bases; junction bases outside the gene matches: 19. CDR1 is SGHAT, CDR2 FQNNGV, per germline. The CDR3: CASSSPFPLRDRGGKTQYF. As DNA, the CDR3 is TGTGCCAGCAGCTCCCCATTTCCCCTCCGGGACAGGGGGGGAAAGACCCAGTACTTC. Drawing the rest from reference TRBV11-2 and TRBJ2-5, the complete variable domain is EAGVAQSPRYKIIEKRQSVAFWCNPISGHATLYWYQQILGQGPKLLIQFQNNGVVDDSQLPKDRFSAERLKGVDSTLKIQPAKLEDSAVYLCASSSPFPLRDRGGKTQYFGPGTRLLVL.

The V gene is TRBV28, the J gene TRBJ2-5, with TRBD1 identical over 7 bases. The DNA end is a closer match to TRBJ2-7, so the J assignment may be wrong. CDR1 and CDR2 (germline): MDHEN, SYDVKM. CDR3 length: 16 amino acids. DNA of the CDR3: TGTGCCAGCAGTCCCCCCGCCGGGACAGCTAAATACGAGCAGTACTTC. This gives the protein CASSPPAGTAKYEQYF.

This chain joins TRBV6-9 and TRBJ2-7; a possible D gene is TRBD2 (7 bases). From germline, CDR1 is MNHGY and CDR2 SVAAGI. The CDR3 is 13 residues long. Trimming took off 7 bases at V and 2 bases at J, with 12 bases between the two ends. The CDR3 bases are TGTGCCAGCAAAGAGGGGGGGCCCTACGAGCAGTACTTC. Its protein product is CASKEGGPYEQYF.

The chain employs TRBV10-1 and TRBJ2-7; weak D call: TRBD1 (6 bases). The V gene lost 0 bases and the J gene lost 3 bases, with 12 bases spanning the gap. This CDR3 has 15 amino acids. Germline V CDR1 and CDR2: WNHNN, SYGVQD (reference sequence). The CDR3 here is CASSESTGTFYEQYF. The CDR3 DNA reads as TGCGCCAGCAGTGAGTCTACGGGGACATTCTACGAGCAGTACTTC.

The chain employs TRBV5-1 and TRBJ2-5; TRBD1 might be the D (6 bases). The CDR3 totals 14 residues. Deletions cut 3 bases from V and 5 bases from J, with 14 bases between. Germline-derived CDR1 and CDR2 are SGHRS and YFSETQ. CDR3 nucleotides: TGCGCCAGCAGCTCCCCAGGGGCGGAGGAGACCCAGTACTTC. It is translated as CASSSPGAEETQYF.

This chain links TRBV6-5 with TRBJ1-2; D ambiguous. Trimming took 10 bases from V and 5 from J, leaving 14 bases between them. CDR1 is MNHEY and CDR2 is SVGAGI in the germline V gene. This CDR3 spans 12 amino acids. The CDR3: CATFVQVYGYTF. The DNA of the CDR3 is TGTGCCACCTTCGTGCAGGTTTATGGCTACACCTTC.

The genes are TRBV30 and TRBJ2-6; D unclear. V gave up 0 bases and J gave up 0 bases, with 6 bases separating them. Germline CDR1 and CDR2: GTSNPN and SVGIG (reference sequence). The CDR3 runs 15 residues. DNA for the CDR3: TGTGCCTGGAGTGTACTACCCTCTGGGGCCAACGTCCTGACTTTC. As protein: CAWSVLPSGANVLTF.

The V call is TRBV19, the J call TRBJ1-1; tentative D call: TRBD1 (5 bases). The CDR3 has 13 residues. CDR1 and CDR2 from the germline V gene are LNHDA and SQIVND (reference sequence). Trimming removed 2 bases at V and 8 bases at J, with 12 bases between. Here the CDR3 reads CASSIWGLEEAFF. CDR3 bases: TGTGCCAGTAGTATATGGGGCCTGGAAGAAGCTTTCTTT. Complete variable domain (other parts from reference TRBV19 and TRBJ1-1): DGGITQSPKYLFRKEGQNVTLSCEQNLNHDAMYWYRQDPGQGLRLIYYSQIVNDFQKGDIAEGYSVSREKKESFPLTVTSAQKNPTAFYLCASSIWGLEEAFFGQGTRLTVV.

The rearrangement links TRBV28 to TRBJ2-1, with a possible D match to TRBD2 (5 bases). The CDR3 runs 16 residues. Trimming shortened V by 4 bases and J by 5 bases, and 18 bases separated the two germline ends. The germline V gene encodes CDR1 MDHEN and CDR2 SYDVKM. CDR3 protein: CASSSGSATGNNEQFF. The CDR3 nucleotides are TGTGCCAGCAGTTCCGGTAGCGCCACCGGGAACAATGAGCAGTTCTTC.

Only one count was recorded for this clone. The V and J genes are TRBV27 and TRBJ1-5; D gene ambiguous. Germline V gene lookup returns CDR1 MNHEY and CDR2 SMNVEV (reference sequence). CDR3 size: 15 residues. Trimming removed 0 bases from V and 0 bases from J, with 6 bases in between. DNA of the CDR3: TGTGCCAGCAGTTTATCGGGGAATAGCAATCAGCCCCAGCATTTT. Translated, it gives CASSLSGNSNQPQHF.

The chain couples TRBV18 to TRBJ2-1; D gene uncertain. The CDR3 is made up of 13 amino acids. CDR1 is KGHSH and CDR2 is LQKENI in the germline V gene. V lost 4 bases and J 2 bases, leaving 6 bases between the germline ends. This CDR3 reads CASSLPTYNEQFF. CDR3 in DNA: TGTGCCAGCTCACTCCCAACCTACAATGAGCAGTTCTTC.

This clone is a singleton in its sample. The CDR3 protein is CASSERRGLGEQFF. The CDR3 DNA reads as TGTGCCAGCAGTGAAAGAAGAGGGCTCGGGGAGCAGTTCTTC. The J gene is TRBJ2-1, the V gene TRBV2; possible D gene TRBD2, 5 bases. From germline, CDR1 is SNHLY and CDR2 FYNNEI. This CDR3 has 14 residues. V was clipped by 2 bases and J by 10 bases, with 15 bases between them. Full variable domain (missing parts from reference TRBV2 and TRBJ2-1): EPEVTQTPSHQVTQMGQEVILRCVPISNHLYFYWYRQILGQKVEFLVSFYNNEISEKSEIFDDQFSVERPDGSNFTLKIRSTKLEDSAMYFCASSERRGLGEQFFGPGTRLTVL.

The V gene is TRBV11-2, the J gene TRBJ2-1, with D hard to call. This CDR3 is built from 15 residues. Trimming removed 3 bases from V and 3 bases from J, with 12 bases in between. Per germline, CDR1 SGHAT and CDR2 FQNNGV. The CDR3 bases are TGTGCCAGCAGCTTTTCCCCCGACATCTACAATGAGCAGTTCTTC. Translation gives CASSFSPDIYNEQFF.